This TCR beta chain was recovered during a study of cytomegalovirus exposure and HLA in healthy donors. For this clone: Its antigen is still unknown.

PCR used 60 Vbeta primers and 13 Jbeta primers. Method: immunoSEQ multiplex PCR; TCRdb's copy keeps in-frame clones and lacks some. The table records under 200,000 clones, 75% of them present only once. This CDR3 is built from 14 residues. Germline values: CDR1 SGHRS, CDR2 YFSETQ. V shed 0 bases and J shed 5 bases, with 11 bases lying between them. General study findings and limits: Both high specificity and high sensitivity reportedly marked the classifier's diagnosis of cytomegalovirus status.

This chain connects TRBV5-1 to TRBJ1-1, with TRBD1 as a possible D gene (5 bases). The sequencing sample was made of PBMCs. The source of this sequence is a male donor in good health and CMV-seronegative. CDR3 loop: CASSLVPGNTEAFF. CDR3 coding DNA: TGCGCCAGCAGCTTGGTGCCAGGGAATACTGAAGCTTTCTTT.